This T cell receptor (beta chain) stems from a study of blood T cell repertoires in COVID-19. Study summary: Sources were T cells, B-cell-depleted T cells, or PBMCs; the material itself was cDNA or gDNA.

Germline V gives CDR1 SGHTS, CDR2 YDEGEE. V lost 4 bases, J lost 8 bases, and 10 bases stayed unmatched. The length of the CDR3 is 16 residues. Some clones are missing from TCRdb's copy, which holds only in-frame ones; the method was immunoSEQ multiplex PCR. The sample holds roughly 60,000 clones, about 88% seen once. The TCR originated in a man between 65 and 85 years old with acute or convalescent COVID-19. The sample taken for sequencing was peripheral blood. V and J are TRBV5-8 and TRBJ2-1, with TRBD1 matching over 12 bases. CDR3 protein: CASSLGTGGRWDEQFF. The CDR3 nucleotides are TGTGCCAGCAGCCTAGGGACAGGGGGCCGTTGGGATGAGCAGTTCTTC.